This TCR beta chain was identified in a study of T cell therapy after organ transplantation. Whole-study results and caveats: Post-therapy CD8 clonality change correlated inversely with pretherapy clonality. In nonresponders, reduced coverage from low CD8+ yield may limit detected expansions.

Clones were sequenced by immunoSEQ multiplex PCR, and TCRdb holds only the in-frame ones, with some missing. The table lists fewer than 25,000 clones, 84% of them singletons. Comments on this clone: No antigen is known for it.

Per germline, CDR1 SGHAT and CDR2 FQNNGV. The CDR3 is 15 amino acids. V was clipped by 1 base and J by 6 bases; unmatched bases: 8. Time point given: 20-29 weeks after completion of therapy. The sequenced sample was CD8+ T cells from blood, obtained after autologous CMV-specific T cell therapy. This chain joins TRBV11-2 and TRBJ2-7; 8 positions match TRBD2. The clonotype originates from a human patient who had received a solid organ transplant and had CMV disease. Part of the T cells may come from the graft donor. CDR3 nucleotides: TGTGCCAGCAGCTTAGTTGCCGGGAGGGCTGGCGAGCAGTACTTC. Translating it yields CASSLVAGRAGEQYF.